This T cell receptor (beta chain) emerged from a study of T cell repertoires in cytomegalovirus infection. One entry per CDR3 protein results from TCRdb running MiXCR on the reads. The repertoire holds over 40,000 distinct CDR3 sequences, around 21% seen once, with about 55% in the top ten. Many counts were recorded for this clonotype. What it binds is unknown. The clonotype originates from a human donor in good health (CMV status not recorded). Some clones in this sample may be carry-over from other donors' samples. Sequencing was performed on CD8+ T cells from cultured PBMCs, taken from culture after CMV antigen stimulation.

CDR3 residues: CASRRQEPNTEAFF. DNA of the CDR3: TGTGCCAGCAGGCGACAGGAACCGAACACTGAAGCTTTCTTT. This chain connects TRBV6-2 or TRBV6-3 to TRBJ1-1; the D gene is possibly TRBD1 (6 bases). With 6 bases removed from V and 1 base from J, the gap between germline ends came to 12 bases. The CDR3 length is 14 residues. Germline assignment: CDR1 MNHEY and CDR2 SVGEGT.